The TCR beta chain under discussion was sequenced for a study of T cells in localized non-small cell lung cancer. General study findings and limits: There was higher T cell clonality in uninvolved adjacent lung than in tumor, and it was highest there. Detection in adjacent lung was observed for a median about 56 of the top 100 tumor clones.

Of note for this clone: Antigen: not known.

Sequenced by immunoSEQ multiplex PCR; TCRdb stores in-frame clones only, minus some. The table includes approximately 23,000 clones, roughly 91% detected once. J was trimmed by 2 bases and V by 4 bases; bases with no gene match: 6. CDR1 is SGHNT, CDR2 YYREEE, per germline (reference sequence). The length of the CDR3 is 14 residues. This chain uses TRBV5-4 with TRBJ2-7; 7 bases align to TRBD1. The source was peripheral blood, collected before any cancer treatment. This sequence was found in a male donor at least 60 years old with stage I lung adenocarcinoma. The CDR3 protein is CASSLRDRPYEQYF. CDR3 in DNA: TGTGCCAGCAGCCTCCGGGACAGACCCTACGAGCAGTACTTC.